The source of this TCR beta chain is a study of OX40 agonist ivuxolimab in advanced cancers. Across the whole study: A partial response was reached by three patients: one with hepatocellular carcinoma and two with cutaneous melanoma. Notes on the study in general: The study observed clonal expansion of CD4+ and CD8+ blood T cells by week 6 at 0.1 to 3.0 mg/kg. On average, CD8+ T cells had more expanded clones than CD4+.

Clones were sequenced by immunoSEQ multiplex PCR, and TCRdb holds only the in-frame ones, with some missing. This table holds just over 50,000 clones, around 77% found once. Trimming shortened V by 0 bases and J by 5 bases, and 11 bases separated the two germline ends. The CDR3 length is 14 residues. CDR1 and CDR2 (germline): LNHNV, YYDKDF (reference sequence). Samples were taken at baseline and on day 1 of cycles 4 and 7. In regard to this clone: Its antigen is unknown.

The sequencing used CD4+ or CD8+ T cells sorted from blood, collected in a trial of the OX40 agonist ivuxolimab. The clonotype was recovered from an adult with an advanced solid tumor such as melanoma, head and neck, liver or kidney cancer. V and J are TRBV15 and TRBJ2-7, with D perhaps assigned TRBD1 or TRBD2 (5 bases each). This CDR3 reads CATSRDWGSHEQYF. In DNA, the CDR3 is TGTGCCACCAGCAGAGATTGGGGGTCCCACGAGCAGTACTTC.